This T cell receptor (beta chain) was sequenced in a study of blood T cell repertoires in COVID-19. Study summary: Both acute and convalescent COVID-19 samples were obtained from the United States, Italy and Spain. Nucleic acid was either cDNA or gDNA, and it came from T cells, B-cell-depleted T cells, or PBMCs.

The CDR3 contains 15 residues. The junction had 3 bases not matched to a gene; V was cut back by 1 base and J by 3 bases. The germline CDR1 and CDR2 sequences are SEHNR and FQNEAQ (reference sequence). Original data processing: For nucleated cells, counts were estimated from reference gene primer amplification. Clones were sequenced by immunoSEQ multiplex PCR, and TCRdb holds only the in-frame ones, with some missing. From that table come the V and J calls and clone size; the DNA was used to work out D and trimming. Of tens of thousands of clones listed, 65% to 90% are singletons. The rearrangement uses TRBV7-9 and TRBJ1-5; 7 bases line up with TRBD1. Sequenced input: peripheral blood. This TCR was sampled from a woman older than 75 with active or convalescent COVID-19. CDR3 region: CASSLVGTDNQPQHF. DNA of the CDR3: TGTGCCAGCAGCTTAGTGGGGACAGACAATCAGCCCCAGCATTTT.